This T cell receptor (beta chain) was sequenced during a study of cytomegalovirus exposure and HLA in healthy donors (dated by TCRdb to about 2017). The study in broad terms: An earlier analysis of roughly 630 of the donors reported roughly 270 Gb of sequence data and 117 million unique TCR beta sequences from 150 million to 200 million T cells. An early release covering over 500 HLA-typed donors comprised roughly 300 gigabases of sequencing data and some 79 million unique TCR sequences. The genetic ancestry cluster associated with self-reported Caucasian donors included 80% to 90% of the 300 to 450 genotyped donors. The aim of the study was to test whether cataloging public T cell receptors could identify signatures of past pathogen exposure. The study profiled the T cell repertoires of 666 subjects by immunosequencing and related them to cytomegalovirus serostatus. Besides the first cohort of 666 subjects, a separate validation cohort made up of roughly 120 different subjects was used. To predict cytomegalovirus infection status, the study brought together high-throughput TCR immunosequencing, statistical association of individual TCRs with disease status, and machine learning. To study patterns of TCR occurrence, a later analysis re-analyzed previously published TCR beta repertoires from just over 650 donors and added high-resolution HLA genotyping. In the later analysis, no new phenotypic data were used to find candidate immune exposures; instead, reliance was placed on TCR beta sequences and their occurrence across donors. In an earlier analysis of roughly 540 of the donors, high-throughput TCR beta sequencing was used to judge whether each TCR beta V gene segment behaved as functional or pseudogenic. Donor age, sex, ethnicity and CMV serostatus were compiled together with the repertoire data. In a later genetic analysis, genome-wide SNP genotypes for 398 of the 666 donors were used, and that subset was treated as a discovery cohort. All discovery cohort repertoires had been generated using a single sequencing platform. HLA typing covered class I and class II loci at four-digit resolution. Typing coverage differed by locus: A, B, C, DRB1 and DQB1 were typed in roughly 620-630 donors, DQA1 in about 560, DPA1 in some 600, and DPB1 in roughly 450. Roughly 5 DR-DQ haplotypes were handled as single units for association and clustering, since linkage in the cohort was strong. Across approximately 400 genotyped donors of the cohort, an average of about 240,000 unique TCR beta nucleotide sequences per donor were sequenced, and 15% to 20% of those sequences were non-productive.

Preparation of the library involved the immunoSEQ multiplex PCR assay. For the multiplex PCR, a mixture combining 60 forward primers for TCR Vbeta segments and 13 reverse primers for TCR Jbeta segments was used. Amplification of the CDR3 region of rearranged TCR beta genes was performed with a multiplex PCR assay on genomic DNA. On the Illumina HiSeq System, the amplified TCR beta libraries were sequenced as 87-base-pair reads. The study's own analysis went as follows. Across the 670 or so repertoires, a later analysis counted 78 million or so unique TCR beta chains, roughly 11 million of which were shared by at least two donors. Raw reads were error-corrected and collapsed into unique sequences by a nearest-neighbor algorithm in which closely related sequences were merged to remove PCR and sequencing errors. CDR3 sequences were aligned to IMGT reference sequences to assign V, D and J gene segments. For a sequence to be retained, a match of at least six nucleotides to both a V gene segment and a J gene segment was required. A rearrangement was called productive if the CDR3 had no stop codons and remained in frame with V and J, and every other rearrangement was called non-productive. CDR3 was defined by IMGT convention, running from the second conserved V-encoded cysteine to the conserved J-encoded phenylalanine. In an earlier analysis of around 640 of the donors, sequences lacking an unambiguous match to a single V gene segment were excluded. An earlier analysis of a few hundred of the donors classified V segments as functional when productive rearrangements were above 56.7% and as segregating when the standard deviation between donors was above 5%. A statistical classification framework was developed to diagnose cytomegalovirus status using the catalog of TCR beta chain sequences. V and J gene assignment, in a later analysis, came from comparing TCR nucleotide sequences with IMGT/GENE-DB human TR gene sequences. The TCRdist pipeline was used in a later analysis to assign CDR3 sequences and most-parsimonious VDJ recombination scenarios. In a later analysis, each TCR beta chain was defined by its CDR3 amino acid sequence together with its V-gene family, and reads lacking a unique V-gene family were excluded. To address suspected cross-contamination and a sequencing artifact, a later analysis removed 450 to 700 highly shared, low-generation-probability nucleotide sequences. In a later analysis, a clonal expansion index was calculated for each public chain from normalized within-repertoire ranks of inferred template counts. Generation probabilities in a later analysis came from a VDJ recombination model fitted to out-of-frame rearrangements, and those results were checked against IGoR. In a later analysis, hypergeometric tests were used to score TCR-TCR, TCR-HLA and TCR-CMV co-occurrence, with a repertoire-size bias correction applied to TCR pairs. In a later analysis, false discovery rates were estimated by permuting HLA or CMV assignments 20 times. In a later analysis, co-occurring TCRs were grouped with DBSCAN, and TCRdist sequence similarity was added when clustering was performed within HLA-allele-positive subsets. Repertoires with fewer than 30,000 or more than 120,000 public chains, plus five repertoires with anomalous nucleotide sharing, were excluded from co-occurrence clustering. TCRdb provides this immuneACCESS table in a form limited to in-frame rearrangements. Some clones are lacking; in checked studies, under half of them reflect an unresolved V gene, and why the rest are absent is not known. V and J calls and clone size are as listed in that table; D and trimming were resolved from the DNA. Recorded for this sample are 130,000 or so clones; over 75% of them occurred a single time. The ten biggest clones cover approximately 5% of the sample.

The research as a whole found: Broadly in line with IMGT annotations, most TCR beta V segments showed up in productive rearrangements about 87% or about 30% of the time in an earlier analysis of approximately 600 of the donors. Assigning TCR associations to individual alleles was difficult when HLA alleles, especially DR and DQ, strongly co-occurred. Most CMV-associated TCR beta chains appeared to be HLA-restricted in a later analysis, and the HLA associations seemed to be driven largely by CMV exposure. Some IMGT-functional V segments, including TRBV6-2 and TRBV6-3, could not be distinguished by the 87-base-pair reads and were therefore excluded. A further reported finding was that TCR beta sequences accurately predicted the HLA-A and HLA-B alleles for most subjects in the first cohort. In this cohort, only TCR beta chains were sequenced, and detectable features were limited by the absence of alpha or paired-chain data. V-gene and J-gene trimming of TCR beta chains was associated with a missense DCLRE1C variant in a later genetic analysis, and the association was replicated in an independent cohort. Linkage disequilibrium might explain the correlated functional status among segregating V segments, but an unknown experimental factor could not be excluded. At a false discovery rate of 0.05, a later analysis linked 15,000 to 20,000 TCR beta sequences to specific HLA alleles. A group of highly shared sequence variants was considered likely to be a technical artifact of the sequencing pipeline. The authors suggested that the approach could potentially be generalized to other disease states and immunological phenotypes. In a later analysis, HLA-associated TCR beta chains were found to be more clonally expanded and to have lower generation probabilities than equally common non-associated chains. Because counts were too low, more than 15 rarely observed V segments, including chromosome 9 orphons, were left out of the earlier analysis of approximately 580 of the donors. The classifier was reported to diagnose cytomegalovirus status with high specificity and sensitivity in both the original cohort and the validation cohort. Sequencing depth was assumed to be roughly uniform across donors in the presence/absence analyses, though that assumption may not hold. Because HLA typing was missing for some donors at each locus, association tests included only the typed subset. In a later analysis, the rate of TCR association differed among HLA loci, with DRB1 alleles having the most associated TCRs and HLA-C alleles having the fewest. A later genetic analysis reported fewer N-insertions in productive TCRs among donors in an Asian-associated ancestry cluster than the roughly 690-donor mean. The study listed 164 TCR beta chains as associated with cytomegalovirus. In vitro tests confirmed that a few of the cytomegalovirus-associated TCR beta chains recognize cytomegalovirus antigens. A later analysis reported that several top co-occurrence clusters appeared linked to parvovirus B19, influenza, CMV and Epstein-Barr virus. Immune exposure information for the cohort was limited to CMV serostatus. Most TCR sequences were observed very rarely across donors, whereas some public TCRs were present in many individuals.

Trimmed from V: 5 bases; trimmed from J: 4 bases; junction bases lacking a gene match: 6. There are 14 amino acids in the CDR3, from cysteine to phenylalanine inclusive. CDR3 DNA is the only sequence kept; it has 42 bases, read in frame from the first base. Via the germline V gene, CDR1 is MNHEY and CDR2 SVGAGI. A word on this clone: The antigen it binds to is not known. Base qualities were left out, and no much larger clone turns up one base away.

The cohort was made up of hundreds of healthy bone marrow donors. All cohort members were sampled while nominally healthy, although unrecorded immune exposures were likely present. The donor was CMV seronegative and belonged to the group of roughly 330 seronegative cohort members. Every donor gave a peripheral blood sample, and the peripheral blood mononuclear cells from that sample were used for TCR beta sequencing. The Qiagen DNeasy Blood Extraction Kit was used to extract genomic DNA from the blood cell samples. The sequenced sample consisted of PBMCs. The rearranged chain carries TRBV6-5 and TRBJ1-2, and 8 junctional nucleotides match TRBD1. The TCR was taken from a young man in good health and CMV-seronegative. The CDR3 region reads CASSRTGTGYGYTF. The nucleotide sequence is given as TGTGCCAGCAGTCGGACAGGGACGGGCTATGGCTACACCTTC.